This T cell receptor (beta chain) was captured in a study of molecular identifiers for immune sequencing clone quantification. Germline lookup yields CDR1 SGHAT and CDR2 FQNNGV. With 5 bases clipped from V and 0 bases from J, the junction kept 16 bases outside the gene matches. CDR3 length: 19 residues. TCRdb re-derived calls from the PCR reads in MiXCR, one entry per CDR3 protein. The sample contains some 650,000 distinct CDR3 sequences, 15% to 20% of which appear only once. The source of this sequence is a human donor in good health. Some libraries in this study had Jurkat cell RNA spiked in. Sequencing used naive CD8+ T cells from blood, with Jurkat cell RNA spiked in. Sample subset: FACS-sorted CD8+CD4-CCR7+CD45RA+ naive T cells. The rearrangement links TRBV11-2 to TRBJ1-3; 7 bases are a match to TRBD1. The CDR3 nucleotides read TGTGCCAGCAGCCAGACTTGGGACAGCCCAGCTTACTCTGGAAACACCATATATTTT. Translated, it gives CASSQTWDSPAYSGNTIYF.